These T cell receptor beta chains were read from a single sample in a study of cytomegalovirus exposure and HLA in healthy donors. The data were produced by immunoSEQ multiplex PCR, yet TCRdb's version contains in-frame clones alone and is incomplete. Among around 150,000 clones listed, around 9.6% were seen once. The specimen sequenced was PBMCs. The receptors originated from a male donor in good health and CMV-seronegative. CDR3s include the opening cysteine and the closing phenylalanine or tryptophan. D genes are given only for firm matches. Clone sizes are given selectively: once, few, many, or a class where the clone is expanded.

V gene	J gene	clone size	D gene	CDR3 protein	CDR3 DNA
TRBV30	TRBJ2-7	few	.	CAFRQTDYEQYF	TGTGCCTTCCGACAGACGGACTACGAGCAGTACTTC
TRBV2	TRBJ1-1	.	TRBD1	CASSPQGENTEAFF	TGTGCCAGCAGTCCACAGGGGGAGAACACTGAAGCTTTCTTT
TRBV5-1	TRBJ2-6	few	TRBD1	CASSLEGQNSGANVLTF	TGCGCCAGCAGCTTGGAGGGACAGAACTCTGGGGCCAACGTCCTGACTTTC
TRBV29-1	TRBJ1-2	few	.	CSVEVYQNYGYTF	TGCAGCGTTGAGGTGTACCAGAATTATGGCTACACCTTC
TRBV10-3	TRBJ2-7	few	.	CAISAGGEGEQYF	TGTGCCATCAGTGCAGGAGGGGAAGGGGAGCAGTACTTC
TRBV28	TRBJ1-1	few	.	CASSRAPGNTEAFF	TGTGCCAGCAGTCGCGCCCCAGGAAACACTGAAGCTTTCTTT
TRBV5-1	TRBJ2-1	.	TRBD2	CASSSPVKREGMVFTEQFF	TGCGCCAGCAGCTCCCCTGTTAAGCGGGAGGGCATGGTATTCACCGAGCAGTTCTTC
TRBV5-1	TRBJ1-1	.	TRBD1	CASSSRDREGEAFF	TGCGCCAGCAGCTCCCGGGACAGGGAGGGTGAAGCTTTCTTT
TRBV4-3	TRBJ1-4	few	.	CASSQRFNEKLFF	TGCGCCAGCAGCCAGCGATTCAATGAAAAACTGTTTTTT
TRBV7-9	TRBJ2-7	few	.	CASSHSYEQYF	TGTGCCAGCAGCCACTCCTACGAGCAGTACTTC
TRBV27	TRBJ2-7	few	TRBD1	CASSPGTGPYEQYF	TGTGCCAGCAGTCCGGGGACAGGACCCTACGAGCAGTACTTC
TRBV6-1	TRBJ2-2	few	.	CASSARDSPNTGELFF	TGTGCCAGCAGTGCCCGGGACTCTCCGAACACCGGGGAGCTGTTTTTT
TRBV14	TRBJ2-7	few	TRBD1	CASSQDYGDEGQGPYEQYF	TGTGCCAGCAGCCAAGATTACGGGGATGAGGGACAGGGTCCCTACGAGCAGTACTTC
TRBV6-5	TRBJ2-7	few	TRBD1	CASSRTGGQSYEQYF	TGTGCCAGCAGCCGGACAGGGGGACAATCCTACGAGCAGTACTTC
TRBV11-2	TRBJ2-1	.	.	CASSLVPGTPSYNEQFF	TGTGCCAGCAGCTTAGTCCCGGGGACACCCTCCTACAATGAGCAGTTCTTC
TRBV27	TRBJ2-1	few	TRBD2	CASSLVAGRGSYNEQFF	TGTGCCAGCAGTTTAGTGGCGGGGAGGGGATCCTACAATGAGCAGTTCTTC
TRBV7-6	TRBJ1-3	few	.	CASSLLSATPGNTIYF	TGTGCCAGCAGCTTACTGTCCGCTACCCCCGGAAACACCATATATTTT
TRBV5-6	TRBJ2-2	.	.	CASSLGLRTGELFF	TGTGCCAGCAGCTTGGGACTTCGCACCGGGGAGCTGTTTTTT
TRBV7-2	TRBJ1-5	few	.	CASSLNAGQPQHF	TGTGCCAGCAGCTTAAACGCCGGGCAGCCCCAGCATTTT
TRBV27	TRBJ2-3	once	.	CASRKTNTDTQYF	TGTGCCAGCAGGAAGACTAACACAGATACGCAGTATTTT
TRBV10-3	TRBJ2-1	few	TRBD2	CAITSLAGLHNEQFF	TGTGCCATCACGTCCCTAGCGGGGCTCCACAATGAGCAGTTCTTC
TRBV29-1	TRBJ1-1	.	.	CSARPLMETEAFF	TGCAGCGCTAGACCACTTATGGAGACTGAAGCTTTCTTT
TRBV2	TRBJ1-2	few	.	CASSVDRGYTF	TGTGCCAGCAGCGTCGACAGGGGCTACACCTTC
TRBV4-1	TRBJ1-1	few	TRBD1	CASSWGQGVTTEAFF	TGCGCCAGCAGCTGGGGACAGGGGGTGACCACTGAAGCTTTCTTT